This is a list of T cell receptor beta chains from one sample in a study of T cell responses to AZD1222 COVID-19 vaccine. Clones were sequenced by immunoSEQ multiplex PCR, and TCRdb holds only the in-frame ones, with some missing. This table has around 100,000 clones, about 86% appearing once. Material: peripheral blood, obtained on day 0 of AZD1222 vaccination. These receptor sequences come from an adult in good health. Both conserved end residues are part of each CDR3.

V: TRBV7-9; J: TRBJ1-2; CDR3: CASSPDSNYGYTF
V: TRBV25-1; J: TRBJ1-3; CDR3: CASSWGSSGNTIYF
V: TRBV19; J: TRBJ2-1; CDR3: CASSTLAGDNEQFF
V: TRBV11-3; J: TRBJ2-1; CDR3: CASSLAGTSGSYNEQFF
V: TRBV7-2; J: TRBJ1-1; CDR3: CASIQSGVGAFF
V: TRBV6-2/TRBV6-3; J: TRBJ2-5; CDR3: CASSYSITPTQETQYF
V: TRBV5-8; J: TRBJ1-1; CDR3: CASSLNGRSPGPEAFF
V: TRBV5-4; J: TRBJ1-2; CDR3: CASSLSGLAGGTYGYTF
V: TRBV18; J: TRBJ1-5; CDR3: CASSPDPAGNQPQHF
V: TRBV30; J: TRBJ1-1; CDR3: CAWIVILNTEAFF
V: TRBV2; J: TRBJ1-3; CDR3: CASSGQGISGNTIYF
V: TRBV27; J: TRBJ1-4; CDR3: CASSLDRGMNEKLFF
V: TRBV11-2; J: TRBJ1-4; CDR3: CASSLVGVRGEKLFF
V: TRBV9; J: TRBJ2-3; CDR3: CASSTALAVTDTQYF
V: TRBV27; J: TRBJ2-7; CDR3: CASSFPVPERYEQYF
V: TRBV28; J: TRBJ2-2; CDR3: CASSLGRGAWTGELFF
V: TRBV12-3/TRBV12-4; J: TRBJ2-7; CDR3: CASGLAYEQYF
V: TRBV7-9; J: TRBJ2-5; CDR3: CASSHSWTTQETQYF
V: TRBV18; J: TRBJ2-7; CDR3: CASSPAGGGEQYF
V: TRBV6-5; J: TRBJ2-7; CDR3: CASSYYRGEQYF
V: TRBV2; J: TRBJ1-3; CDR3: CASSGVGYPGNTIYF
V: TRBV4-3; J: TRBJ2-3; CDR3: CASSQVLLGSDTQYF
V: TRBV19; J: TRBJ1-5; CDR3: CASGTRQGNQPQHF
V: TRBV6-5; J: TRBJ2-5; CDR3: CASSHRGLEETQYF
V: TRBV21-1; J: TRBJ2-7; CDR3: CASSKGTGEQYF
V: TRBV9; J: TRBJ2-2; CDR3: CASRRSGRGNTGELFF
V: TRBV30; J: TRBJ1-1; CDR3: CAGHYFMNTEAFF
V: TRBV10-3; J: TRBJ2-3; CDR3: CAIRRQGRVTDTQYF
V: TRBV29-1; J: TRBJ2-7; CDR3: CSVALYSYEQYF
V: TRBV7-2; J: TRBJ2-5; CDR3: CASSPLGLAGGMETQYF
V: TRBV6-5; J: TRBJ1-3; CDR3: CASSQDRGVGNTIYF
V: TRBV4-1; J: TRBJ2-2; CDR3: CASSQFVGTGSPNTGELFF
V: TRBV19; J: TRBJ1-3; CDR3: CASSPSPGTGVGAYF
V: TRBV7-2; J: TRBJ2-1; CDR3: CASSLGGGSYNEQFF
V: TRBV30; J: TRBJ1-2; CDR3: CAWTIGLPYGYTF
V: TRBV29-1; J: TRBJ1-2; CDR3: CSVGGQGGGYTF
V: TRBV6-4; J: TRBJ2-3; CDR3: CASSDGAGGSSDTQYF
V: TRBV6-5; J: TRBJ1-2; CDR3: CASTSGGPGNYGYTF
V: TRBV19; J: TRBJ2-1; CDR3: CASSLTGDSAARQFF
V: TRBV5-1; J: TRBJ1-2; CDR3: CASSVEEGSYGYTF
V: TRBV7-3; J: TRBJ2-3; CDR3: CASSDGLGATDTQYF
V: TRBV30; J: TRBJ1-5; CDR3: CAWSVGVYGQKFQPQHF